This T cell receptor (beta chain) was found in a study of T cells in Graves' hyperthyroidism and ophthalmopathy. Amplified TCR beta CDR3 regions derived from RNA transcripts. In the first-round RT-PCR of the TCR CDR3, the HTBI primer set was used. TCRdb passed the multiplex PCR reads through MiXCR, listing each CDR3 protein once. The sample has about 500,000 distinct CDR3 sequences, about a sixth seen once. V trimming: 1 base; J trimming: 3 bases; junction bases outside the gene matches: 7. This CDR3 has 17 amino acids. Germline values: CDR1 LGHNA, CDR2 YNFKEQ. Those patients with uncontrolled infection, other autoimmune disease, pregnancy or lactation were excluded. The PBMCs were taken from approximately 9 ml of fresh peripheral blood.

The chain carries TRBV4-2 and TRBJ2-7; 12 nucleotides line up with TRBD2. Sequencing was performed on blood. The receptor comes from a woman aged 18-29 years with Graves' ophthalmopathy. CDR3 nucleotides: TGTGCCAGCAGCCAAGGCCTAGCGGGGGGGACCCGCTACGAGCAGTACTTC. It is translated as CASSQGLAGGTRYEQYF.